This TCR beta chain was found in a study of blood T cell repertoires in COVID-19. Study context: The United States, Italy and Spain supplied acute and convalescent COVID-19 samples. Sources were T cells, B-cell-depleted T cells, or PBMCs; the material itself was cDNA or gDNA.

As processed by the authors: From reference gene primer amplification, estimates of nucleated cell counts were derived. Sequencing used immunoSEQ multiplex PCR; TCRdb keeps in-frame clones, though not all of them. That table furnishes V, J and clone size, whereas the DNA furnished D and trimming. The table has 60,000 to 75,000 clones, 80% to 90% seen once. The length of the CDR3 is 19 residues. J lost 4 bases, V lost 0 bases, and 15 bases had no gene match. The germline V gene has CDR1 SGHRS and CDR2 YFSETQ. The rearrangement links TRBV5-1 to TRBJ2-7; 11 nucleotides agree with TRBD2. This TCR derives from a man in his fifties or sixties with active COVID-19. The sequenced sample was peripheral blood. CDR3 loop: CASSLVLTSGGSSTYEQYF. CDR3 nucleotide sequence: TGCGCCAGCAGCTTGGTGTTAACTAGCGGGGGAAGTTCTACTTACGAGCAGTACTTC.